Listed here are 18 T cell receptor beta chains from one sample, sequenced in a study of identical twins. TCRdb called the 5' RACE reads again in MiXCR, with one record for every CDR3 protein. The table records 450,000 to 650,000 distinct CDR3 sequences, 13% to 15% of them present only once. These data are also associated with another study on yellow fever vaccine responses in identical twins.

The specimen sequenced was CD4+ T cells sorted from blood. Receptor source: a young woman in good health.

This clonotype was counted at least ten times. This CDR3 reads CASSYPGGLAKNIQYF. CDR3 sequence (DNA): TGTGCCAGCAGTTACCCAGGTGGACTAGCCAAAAACATTCAGTACTTC. The chain uses TRBV6-5 and TRBJ2-4, with a weak D call TRBD2 (5 bases). Per germline, CDR1 MNHEY and CDR2 SVGAGI. V shed 2 bases and J shed 0 bases, with 11 bases lying between them. The CDR3 consists of 16 residues.

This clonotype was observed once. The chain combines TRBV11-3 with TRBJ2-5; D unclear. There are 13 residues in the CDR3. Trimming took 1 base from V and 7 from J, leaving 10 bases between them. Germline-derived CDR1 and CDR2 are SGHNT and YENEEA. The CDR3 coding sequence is TGTGCCAGCAGCTTAGGCCCCTCCGGGACCCAGTACTTC. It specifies CASSLGPSGTQYF.

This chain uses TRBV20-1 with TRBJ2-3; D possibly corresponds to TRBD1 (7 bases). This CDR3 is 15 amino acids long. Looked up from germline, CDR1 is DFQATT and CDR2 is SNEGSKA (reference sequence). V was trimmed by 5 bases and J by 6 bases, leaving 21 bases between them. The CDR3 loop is CSAGQDYLPQDTQYF. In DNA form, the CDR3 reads TGCAGTGCTGGACAGGACTACCTCCCCCAGGATACGCAGTATTTT.

CDR3 loop: CASRPWNASRETQYF. Written as DNA, the CDR3 is TGTGCCAGCAGACCCTGGAATGCTAGCCGGGAGACCCAGTACTTC. The chain carries TRBV28 and TRBJ2-5; D perhaps matches TRBD2 (5 bases). Germline V gene data show CDR1 as MDHEN and CDR2 as SYDVKM. Trimming removed 6 bases from V and 5 bases from J, with 19 bases in between. This CDR3 has 15 amino acids.

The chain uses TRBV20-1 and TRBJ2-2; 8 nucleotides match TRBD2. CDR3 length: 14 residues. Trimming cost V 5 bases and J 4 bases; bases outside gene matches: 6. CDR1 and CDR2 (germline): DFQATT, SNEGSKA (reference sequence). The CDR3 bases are TGCAGTGCTCCCCGAGGGACTAGCACCGGGGAGCTGTTTTTT. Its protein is CSAPRGTSTGELFF.

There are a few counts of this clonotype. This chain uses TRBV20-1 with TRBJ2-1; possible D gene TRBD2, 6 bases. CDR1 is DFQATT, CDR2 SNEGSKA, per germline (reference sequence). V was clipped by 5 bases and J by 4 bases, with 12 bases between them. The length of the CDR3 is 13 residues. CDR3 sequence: CSALAENYNEQFF. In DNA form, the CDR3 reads TGCAGTGCTTTAGCGGAAAATTACAATGAGCAGTTCTTC.

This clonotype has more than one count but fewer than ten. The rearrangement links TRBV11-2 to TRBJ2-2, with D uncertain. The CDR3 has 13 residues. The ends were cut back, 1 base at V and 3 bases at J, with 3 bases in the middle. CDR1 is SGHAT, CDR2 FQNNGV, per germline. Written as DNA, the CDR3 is TGTGCCAGCAGCTTAGTGGACACCGGGGAGCTGTTTTTT. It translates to CASSLVDTGELFF.

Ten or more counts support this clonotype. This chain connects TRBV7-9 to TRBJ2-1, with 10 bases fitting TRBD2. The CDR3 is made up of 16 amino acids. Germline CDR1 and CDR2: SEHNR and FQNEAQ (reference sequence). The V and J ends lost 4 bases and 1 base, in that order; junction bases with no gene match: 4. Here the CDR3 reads CASSSLAGVSYNEQFF. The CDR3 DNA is TGTGCCAGCAGCTCCCTAGCGGGAGTGTCCTACAATGAGCAGTTCTTC.

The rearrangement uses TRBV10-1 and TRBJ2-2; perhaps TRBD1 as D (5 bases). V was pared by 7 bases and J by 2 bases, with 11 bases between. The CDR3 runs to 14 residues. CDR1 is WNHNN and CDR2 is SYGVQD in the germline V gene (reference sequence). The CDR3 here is CASTGHVNTGELFF. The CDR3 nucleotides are TGCGCCAGCACCGGACATGTCAACACCGGGGAGCTGTTTTTT.

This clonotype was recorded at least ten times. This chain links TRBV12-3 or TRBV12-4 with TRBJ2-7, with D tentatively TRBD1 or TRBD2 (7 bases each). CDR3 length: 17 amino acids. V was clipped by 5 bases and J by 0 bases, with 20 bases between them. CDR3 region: CASSPRQGLFLSYEQYF. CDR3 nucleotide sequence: TGTGCCAGCAGTCCTAGACAGGGACTATTTCTCTCCTACGAGCAGTACTTC.

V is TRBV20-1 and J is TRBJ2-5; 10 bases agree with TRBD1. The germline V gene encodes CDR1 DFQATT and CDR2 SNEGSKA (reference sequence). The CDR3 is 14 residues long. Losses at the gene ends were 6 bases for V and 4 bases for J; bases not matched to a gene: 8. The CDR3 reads CSARRDRGGETQYF. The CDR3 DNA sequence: TGCAGTGCCCGCCGGGACAGGGGCGGAGAGACCCAGTACTTC.

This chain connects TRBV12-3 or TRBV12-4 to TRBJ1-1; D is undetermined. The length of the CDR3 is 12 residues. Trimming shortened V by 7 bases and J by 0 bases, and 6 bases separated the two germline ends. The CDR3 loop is CASMRLNTEAFF. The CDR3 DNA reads TGTGCCAGCATGCGACTGAACACTGAAGCTTTCTTT.

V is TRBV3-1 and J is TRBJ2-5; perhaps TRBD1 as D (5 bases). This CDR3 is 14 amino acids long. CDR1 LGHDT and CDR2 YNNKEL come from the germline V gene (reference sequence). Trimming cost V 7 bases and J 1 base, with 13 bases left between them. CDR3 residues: CASTKAGSQETQYF. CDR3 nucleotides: TGTGCCAGCACAAAGGCAGGGTCCCAAGAGACCCAGTACTTC.

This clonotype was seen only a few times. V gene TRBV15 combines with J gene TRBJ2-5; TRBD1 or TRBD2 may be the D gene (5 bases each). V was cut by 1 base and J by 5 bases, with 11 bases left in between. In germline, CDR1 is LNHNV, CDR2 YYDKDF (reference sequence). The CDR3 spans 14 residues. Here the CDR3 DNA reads TGTGCCACCAGCAGAGGATGGGGGTACGAGACCCAGTACTTC. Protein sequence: CATSRGWGYETQYF.

The CDR3 nucleotides are TGTGCCAGCACTCAACTAGCGGGAGTTGGAAATGAGCAGTTCTTC. Its translation is CASTQLAGVGNEQFF. The chain couples TRBV2 to TRBJ2-1; 11 bases map to TRBD2. Germline V gene sequence: CDR1 SNHLY, CDR2 FYNNEI. CDR3 size: 15 residues. V lost 7 bases and J lost 7; bases outside the gene matches: 9.

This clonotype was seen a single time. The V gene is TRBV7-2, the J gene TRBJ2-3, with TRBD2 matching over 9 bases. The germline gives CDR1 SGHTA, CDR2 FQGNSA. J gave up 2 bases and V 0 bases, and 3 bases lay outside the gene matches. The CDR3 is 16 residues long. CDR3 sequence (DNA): TGTGCCAGCAGCTTAGCTAGCGGGAGATTCACAGATACGCAGTATTTT. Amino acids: CASSLASGRFTDTQYF.

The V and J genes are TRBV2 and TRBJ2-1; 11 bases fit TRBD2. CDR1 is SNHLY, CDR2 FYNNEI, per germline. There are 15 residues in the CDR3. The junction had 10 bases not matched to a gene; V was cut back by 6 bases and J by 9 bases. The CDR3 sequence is CASRRLAGGRGEQFF. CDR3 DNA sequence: TGTGCCAGCAGACGGCTAGCGGGGGGCCGCGGTGAGCAGTTCTTC. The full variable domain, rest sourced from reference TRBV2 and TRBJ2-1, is EPEVTQTPSHQVTQMGQEVILRCVPISNHLYFYWYRQILGQKVEFLVSFYNNEISEKSEIFDDQFSVERPDGSNFTLKIRSTKLEDSAMYFCASRRLAGGRGEQFFGPGTRLTVL.

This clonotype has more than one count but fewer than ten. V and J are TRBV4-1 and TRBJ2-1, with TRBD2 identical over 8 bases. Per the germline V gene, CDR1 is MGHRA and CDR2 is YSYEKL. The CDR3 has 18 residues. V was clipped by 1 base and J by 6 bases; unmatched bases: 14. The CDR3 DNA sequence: TGCGCCAGCAGCCAAGGTAGTCACCAAGCGGGGGAATCCAATGAGCAGTTCTTC. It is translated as CASSQGSHQAGESNEQFF.